The 17 T cell receptor beta chains below come from one sample, sequenced in a study of T cells after yellow fever vaccination. TCRdb re-called the 5' RACE reads with MiXCR, one entry per CDR3 protein. The table records 300,000 or so distinct CDR3 sequences, roughly 13% of them present only once. The source was CD4+ T cells sorted from PBMCs, collected 45 days after the yellow fever booster vaccination. The receptors here all came from a man aged 25-45 years who received the YFV17D yellow fever vaccine.

A few counts support this clonotype. V usage is TRBV20-1 and J usage is TRBJ2-1; TRBD2 matches 11 bases. The germline CDR1 and CDR2 sequences are DFQATT and SNEGSKA (reference sequence). The CDR3 consists of 15 residues. The junction had 4 bases not matched to a gene; V was cut back by 3 bases and J by 3 bases. DNA for the CDR3: TGCAGTGCTAGCGGGACTAGCGGCCACTACAATGAGCAGTTCTTC. Protein product: CSASGTSGHYNEQFF.

The chain recombines TRBV20-1 with TRBJ1-5; a weak D match, TRBD1 (6 bases). CDR3 length: 19 amino acids. The germline CDR1 and CDR2 sequences are DFQATT and SNEGSKA (reference sequence). V lost 6 bases and J lost 1, with 28 bases in between. CDR3 residues: CSALQGQAWGYISNQPQHF. For the CDR3, the DNA is TGCAGTGCACTACAGGGACAAGCCTGGGGATATATAAGCAATCAGCCCCAGCATTTT.

This sequence joins TRBV29-1 and TRBJ2-2, with D possibly called TRBD1 or TRBD2 (5 bases each). Germline loops: CDR1 SQVTM, CDR2 ANQGSEA. The V and J ends lost 6 bases and 3 bases respectively, with 8 bases between them. The CDR3 runs 12 residues. The CDR3 region is CSVRDHTGELFF. The CDR3 region has the DNA TGCAGCGTCCGGGACCACACCGGGGAGCTGTTTTTT.

The table lists this clonotype with many counts. The rearrangement uses TRBV5-1 and TRBJ2-7; TRBD2 aligns across 7 bases. The CDR3 has 12 amino acids. Germline V lookup: CDR1 SGHRS, CDR2 YFSETQ. Losses at the gene ends were 5 bases for V and 2 bases for J; bases not matched to a gene: 1. CDR3 sequence reads: CASRGGTYEQYF. CDR3 nucleotide sequence: TGCGCCAGCAGGGGAGGGACCTACGAGCAGTACTTC.

The genes are TRBV6-2 or TRBV6-3 and TRBJ1-1, with TRBD1 matching 10 bases. Germline lookup yields CDR1 MNHEY and CDR2 SVGEGT. The CDR3 totals 13 residues. V dropped 8 bases and J dropped 6; count of bases not matched to a gene: 6. The CDR3 coding sequence is TGTGCCAGCCGACAGGGGGCCGGCGCTGAAGCTTTCTTT. Translating gives CASRQGAGAEAFF.

This clonotype was seen a handful of times. This chain connects TRBV7-9 to TRBJ2-5; D unclear. CDR1 is SEHNR and CDR2 is FQNEAQ in the germline V gene (reference sequence). Trimming stripped 5 bases from V and 0 bases from J, with 10 bases between. The CDR3 length is 14 residues. The CDR3 bases are TGTGCCAGCAGCCGACAACTGTACCAAGAGACCCAGTACTTC. Translation gives CASSRQLYQETQYF.

There are a few counts of this clonotype. CDR3 coding DNA: TGTGCCAGCAGTGACGGCAGGCTTCCGAGAGCCTACGAGCAGTACTTC. Translation gives CASSDGRLPRAYEQYF. The chain is built from TRBV28 and TRBJ2-7; D unresolved. The CDR3 length is 16 residues. Trimming removed 5 bases from V and 2 bases from J, with 19 bases in between. Germline loops: CDR1 MDHEN, CDR2 SYDVKM.

V usage is TRBV5-5 and J usage is TRBJ2-3; no firm D call. This CDR3 has 15 residues. Trimming stripped 0 bases from V and 2 bases from J, with 10 bases between. Germline CDR1 is SGHKS and CDR2 is YYEKEE (reference sequence). CDR3 sequence reads: CASSLGDFITDTQYF. CDR3 nucleotides: TGTGCCAGCAGCTTGGGCGATTTCATCACAGATACGCAGTATTTT.

The V gene is TRBV7-2, the J gene TRBJ2-7; possibly TRBD2 for D (6 bases). CDR1 is SGHTA and CDR2 is FQGNSA in the germline V gene. V was pared by 0 bases and J by 4 bases, with 13 bases between. The CDR3 consists of 15 residues. This CDR3 is CASSLAASVNYEQYF. CDR3 coding DNA: TGTGCCAGCAGCTTAGCGGCTAGCGTGAATTACGAGCAGTACTTC.

This clonotype occurred a few times. At one of its ends the junction is not consistent with the germline gene, which may arise from a read error. This chain links TRBV9 with TRBJ2-1; D is unclear. The CDR3 runs to 14 residues. The germline V gene encodes CDR1 SGDLS and CDR2 YYNGEE. CDR3 in DNA: TGTGCCAGCAGCGTAGTCGGCTCCCACAATGAGCAGTTCTTC. Translation: CASSVVGSHNEQFF.

The chain recombines TRBV19 with TRBJ2-6, with TRBD1 as a possible D gene (5 bases). The CDR3 length is 14 residues. Germline values: CDR1 LNHDA, CDR2 SQIVND (reference sequence). The germline V and J ends were trimmed by 6 bases and 13 bases, with 19 bases remaining between them. Here the CDR3 reads CASRPGQQRQVLTF. Written as DNA, the CDR3 is TGTGCCAGTAGGCCGGGTCAGCAGAGACAGGTCCTGACTTTC.

Here the CDR3 DNA reads TGTGCCAGCAGCCAAGGATCCGTTTACGAGCAGTACTTC. The encoded protein is CASSQGSVYEQYF. The gene calls are TRBV3-1 and TRBJ2-7; D call uncertain. The CDR3 contains 13 residues. Looked up from germline, CDR1 is LGHDT and CDR2 is YNNKEL (reference sequence). V was shortened by 1 base and J by 4 bases, with 8 bases between the two germline ends.

The rearrangement links TRBV5-5 to TRBJ2-7; maybe TRBD1 (6 bases). V lost 4 bases and J lost 5, with 13 bases in between. Germline CDR1 reads SGHKS; CDR2 reads YYEKEE (reference sequence). The CDR3 runs to 13 residues. CDR3 in DNA: TGTGCCAGCAGCAAACAGGGAACGGACGAGCAGTACTTC. It yields the protein CASSKQGTDEQYF. Combining the CDR3 with reference TRBV5-5 and TRBJ2-7 gives the whole variable domain DAGVTQSPTHLIKTRGQQVTLRCSPISGHKSVSWYQQVLGQGPQFIFQYYEKEERGRGNFPDRFSARQFPNYSSELNVNALLLGDSALYLCASSKQGTDEQYFGPGTRLTVT.

J is TRBJ2-1 and V is TRBV20-1; 10 bases align to TRBD2. CDR3 size: 11 residues. Germline CDR1 and CDR2: DFQATT and SNEGSKA (reference sequence). As DNA, the CDR3 is TGCGGCACGGTCCGCGGGACTAGCGAGTTCTTC. Translation: CGTVRGTSEFF.

This clonotype was counted ten times or more. The rearrangement joins TRBV20-1 to TRBJ2-4; 13 bases line up with TRBD2. The CDR3 runs to 13 residues. Germline values: CDR1 DFQATT, CDR2 SNEGSKA (reference sequence). Trimming at V came to 6 bases and at J to 6 bases, leaving 2 bases not matched to a gene. The CDR3 loop reads CSARTSGGNIQYF. The CDR3 DNA sequence: TGCAGTGCCCGGACTAGCGGGGGAAACATTCAGTACTTC.

The V gene is TRBV5-1, the J gene TRBJ2-3; D might be TRBD2 (5 bases). Germline CDR1 reads SGHRS; CDR2 reads YFSETQ. V lost 0 bases and J 6 bases, leaving 11 bases between the germline ends. There are 14 residues in the CDR3. The CDR3: CASSLEPSMDTQYF. CDR3 nucleotide sequence: TGCGCCAGCAGCTTGGAGCCTAGCATGGATACGCAGTATTTT.

The V gene is TRBV20-1, the J gene TRBJ2-7, with D tentatively TRBD2 (5 bases). Trimming shortened V by 5 bases and J by 6 bases, and 20 bases separated the two germline ends. This CDR3 is built from 14 residues. Germline CDR1 is DFQATT and CDR2 is SNEGSKA (reference sequence). This CDR3 is CSAPLGGRGREQYF. In DNA, the CDR3 is TGCAGTGCTCCTCTGGGCGGACGAGGGCGCGAGCAGTACTTC.